The entry that follows covers one T cell receptor beta chain sequence. The sample originates from a study of blood T cell repertoires in COVID-19. Germline values: CDR1 SEHNR, CDR2 FQNEAQ (reference sequence). V lost 2 bases and J lost 2, with 16 bases in between. The CDR3 consists of 17 residues. Only in-frame clones appear in the TCRdb table, and some are missing; sequencing was by immunoSEQ multiplex PCR. The sample lists some 310,000 clones, under 90% seen once, with 2.5% to 3.5% in the top ten. The origin of this receptor is a woman in her twenties or thirties with COVID-19, enrolled during active disease. The sequenced sample consisted of peripheral blood. This chain joins TRBV7-9 and TRBJ2-4; weak D call: TRBD1 (5 bases). In nucleotides, the CDR3 is TGTGCCAGCAGCTTATCCCCGCCAGGGCCTCCCAAAAACATTCAGTACTTC. The encoded protein is CASSLSPPGPPKNIQYF. The variable domain in full, with the rest retrieved from reference TRBV7-9 and TRBJ2-4, is DTGVSQNPRHKITKRGQNVTFRCDPISEHNRLYWYRQTLGQGPEFLTYFQNEAQLEKSRLLSDRFSAERPKGSFSTLEIQRTEQGDSAMYLCASSLSPPGPPKNIQYFGAGTRLSVL.